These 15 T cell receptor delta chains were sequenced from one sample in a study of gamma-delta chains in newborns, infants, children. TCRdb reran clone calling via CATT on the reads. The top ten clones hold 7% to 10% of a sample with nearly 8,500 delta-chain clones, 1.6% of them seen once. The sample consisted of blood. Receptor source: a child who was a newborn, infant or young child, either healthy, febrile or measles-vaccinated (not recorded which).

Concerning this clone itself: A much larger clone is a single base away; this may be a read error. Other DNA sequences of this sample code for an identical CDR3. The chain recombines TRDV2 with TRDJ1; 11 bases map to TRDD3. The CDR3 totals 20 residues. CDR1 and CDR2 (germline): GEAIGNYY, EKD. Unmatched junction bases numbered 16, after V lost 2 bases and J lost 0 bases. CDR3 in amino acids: CACDKGFLLGDTGYTDKLIF. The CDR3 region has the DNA TGTGCCTGTGACAAGGGTTTCCTGCTGGGGGATACTGGGTACACCGATAAACTCATCTTT.

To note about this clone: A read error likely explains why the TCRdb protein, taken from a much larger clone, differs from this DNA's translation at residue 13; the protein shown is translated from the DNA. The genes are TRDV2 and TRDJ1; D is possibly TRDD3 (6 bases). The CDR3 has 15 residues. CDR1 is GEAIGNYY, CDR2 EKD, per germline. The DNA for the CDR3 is TGTGCCTGTGACACGGTGGGGATCCCCACCGATAAACCCATCTTT. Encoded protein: CACDTVGIPTDKPIF.

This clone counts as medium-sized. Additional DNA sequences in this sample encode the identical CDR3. The CDR3, as DNA: TGTGCTCTTGGGGAATCTCGCGTTACCCGGGGGAAGGTAGGAACCGATAAACTCATCTTT. This sequence encodes CALGESRVTRGKVGTDKLIF. This rearrangement joins TRDV1 to TRDJ1; a weak D match, TRDD3 (6 bases). The CDR3 is 20 residues long. V shed 2 bases and J shed 2 bases, with 27 bases lying between them. Per germline, CDR1 TSWWSYY and CDR2 QGS.

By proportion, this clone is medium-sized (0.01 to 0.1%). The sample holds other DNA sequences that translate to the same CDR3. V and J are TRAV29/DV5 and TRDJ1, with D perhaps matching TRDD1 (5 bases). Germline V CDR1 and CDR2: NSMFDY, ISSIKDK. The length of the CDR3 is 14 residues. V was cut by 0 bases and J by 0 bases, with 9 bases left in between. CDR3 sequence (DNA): TGTGCAGCAAGCGACCCGAAATACACCGATAAACTCATCTTT. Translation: CAASDPKYTDKLIF.

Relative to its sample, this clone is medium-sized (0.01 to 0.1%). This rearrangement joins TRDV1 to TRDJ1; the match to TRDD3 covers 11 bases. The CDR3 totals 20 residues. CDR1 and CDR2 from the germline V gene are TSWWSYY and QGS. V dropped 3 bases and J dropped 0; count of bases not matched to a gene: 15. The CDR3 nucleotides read TGTGCTCTTGGGGATCCCCGACCTAACTGGGGGATAAGGTACACCGATAAACTCATCTTT. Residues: CALGDPRPNWGIRYTDKLIF.

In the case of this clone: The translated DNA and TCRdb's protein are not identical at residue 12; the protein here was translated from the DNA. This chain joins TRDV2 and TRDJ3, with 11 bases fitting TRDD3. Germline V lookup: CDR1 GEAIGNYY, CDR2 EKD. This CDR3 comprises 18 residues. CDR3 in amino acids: CACDKLGDSSWVTRQMFF. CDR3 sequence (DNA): TGTGCCTGTGACAAACTGGGGGATAGCTCCTGGGTCACCCGACAGATGTTTTTC.

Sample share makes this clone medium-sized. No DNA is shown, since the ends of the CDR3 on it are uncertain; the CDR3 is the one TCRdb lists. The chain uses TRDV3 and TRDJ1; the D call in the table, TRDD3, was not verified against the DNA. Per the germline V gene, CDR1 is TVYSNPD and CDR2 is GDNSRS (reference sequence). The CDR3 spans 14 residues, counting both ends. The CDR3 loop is CAFWRGIRAAKLIF.

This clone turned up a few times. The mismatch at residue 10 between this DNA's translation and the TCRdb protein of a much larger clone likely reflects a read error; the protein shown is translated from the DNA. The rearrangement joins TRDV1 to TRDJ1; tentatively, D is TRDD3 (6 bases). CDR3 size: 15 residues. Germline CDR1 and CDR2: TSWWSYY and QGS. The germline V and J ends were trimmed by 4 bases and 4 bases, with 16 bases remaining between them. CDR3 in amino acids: CALGGNEGDIDKLIF. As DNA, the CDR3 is TGTGCTCTTGGGGGAAACGAGGGGGACATCGATAAACTCATCTTT.

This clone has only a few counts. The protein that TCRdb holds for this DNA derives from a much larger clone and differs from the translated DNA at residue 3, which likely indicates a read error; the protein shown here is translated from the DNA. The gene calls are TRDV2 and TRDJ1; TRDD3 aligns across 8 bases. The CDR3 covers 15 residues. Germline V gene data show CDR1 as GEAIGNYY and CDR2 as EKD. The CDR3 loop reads CASDSTGGNTDKLIF. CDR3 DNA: TGTGCCAGTGACAGTACTGGGGGTAACACCGATAAACTCATCTTT.

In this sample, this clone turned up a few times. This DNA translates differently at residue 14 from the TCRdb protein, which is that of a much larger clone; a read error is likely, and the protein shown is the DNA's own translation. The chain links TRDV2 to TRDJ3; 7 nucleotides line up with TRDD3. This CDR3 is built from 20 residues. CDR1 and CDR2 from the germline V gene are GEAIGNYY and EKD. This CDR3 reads CACDTVGGSLSSWETRQMFF. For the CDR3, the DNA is TGTGCCTGTGACACCGTCGGGGGATCTCTTAGCTCCTGGGAAACCCGACAGATGTTTTTC.

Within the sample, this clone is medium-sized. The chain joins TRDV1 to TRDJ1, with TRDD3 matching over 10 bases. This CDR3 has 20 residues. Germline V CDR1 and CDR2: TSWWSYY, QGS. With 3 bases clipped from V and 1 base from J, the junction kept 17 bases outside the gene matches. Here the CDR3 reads CALGDLPFLHTGGSTDKLIF. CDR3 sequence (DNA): TGTGCTCTTGGGGACTTGCCCTTCCTCCATACTGGGGGATCCACCGATAAACTCATCTTT.

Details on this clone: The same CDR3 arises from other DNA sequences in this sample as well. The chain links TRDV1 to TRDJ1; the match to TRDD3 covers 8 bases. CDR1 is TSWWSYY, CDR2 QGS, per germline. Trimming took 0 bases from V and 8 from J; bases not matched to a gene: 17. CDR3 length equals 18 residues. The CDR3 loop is CALGELHLRYWGAEKLIF. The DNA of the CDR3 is TGTGCTCTTGGGGAACTTCACCTACGGTACTGGGGGGCAGAGAAACTCATCTTT.

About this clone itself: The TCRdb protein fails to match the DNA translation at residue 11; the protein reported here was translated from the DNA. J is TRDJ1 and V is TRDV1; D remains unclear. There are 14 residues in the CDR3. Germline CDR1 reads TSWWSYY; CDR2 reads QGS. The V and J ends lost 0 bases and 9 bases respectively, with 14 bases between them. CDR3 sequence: CALGELLPHDQLIF. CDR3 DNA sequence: TGTGCTCTTGGGGAACTCCTCCCCCATGATCAACTCATCTTT.

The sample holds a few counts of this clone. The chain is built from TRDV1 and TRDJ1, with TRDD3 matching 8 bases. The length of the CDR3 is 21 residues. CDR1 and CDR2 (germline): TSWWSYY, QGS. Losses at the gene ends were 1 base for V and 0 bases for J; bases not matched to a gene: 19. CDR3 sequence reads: CALGEPAFFLLGGRYTDKLIF. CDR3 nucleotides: TGTGCTCTTGGGGAACCGGCCTTCTTCTTACTGGGGGGTAGGTACACCGATAAACTCATCTTT.

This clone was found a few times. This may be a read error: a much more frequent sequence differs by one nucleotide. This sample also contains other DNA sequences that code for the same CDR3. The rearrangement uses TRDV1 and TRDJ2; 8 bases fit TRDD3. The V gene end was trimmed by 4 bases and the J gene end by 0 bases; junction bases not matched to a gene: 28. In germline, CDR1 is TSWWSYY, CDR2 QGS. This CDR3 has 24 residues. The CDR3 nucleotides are TGTGCTCTTGGGGGCGGTGGAGGCCTCCCGTCGTACTGGGGGCCACCCGCTTTGACAGCACAACTCTTCTTT. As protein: CALGGGGGLPSYWGPPALTAQLFF.